The rows below give T cell receptor beta chains drawn from one sample of a study of graft-versus-host responses after intestinal transplantation. For these receptors, no antigen is known. Clones were read by immunoSEQ multiplex PCR, and TCRdb kept only the in-frame ones, dropping some. Of about 83,000 clones listed, around nine tenths were seen once; the top ten hold approximately 0.35%. The sequencing here drew on unstimulated CD4+ T cells sorted from spleen or lymph node cells, taken before intestinal transplant. These receptors all come from a human donor who received an intestinal transplant. Both conserved end residues are part of each CDR3. Fields, in order: D gene, V gene, J gene, clone size, CDR3 protein, CDR3 DNA. A D gene is named only where the DNA matches it firmly. Clone size is shown for a subset of rows, as once, few, many or a class of expanded clone.

-	TRBV7-8	TRBJ1-1	few	CASSRDLNTEAFF	TGTGCCAGCAGCCGGGACTTGAACACTGAAGCTTTCTTT
TRBD2	TRBV7-2	TRBJ2-1	-	CASSPGTSGPNEQFF	TGTGCCAGCAGTCCCGGGACTAGCGGACCCAATGAGCAGTTCTTC
-	TRBV5-1	TRBJ2-1	-	CASSSEGGGYNEQFF	TGCGCCAGCAGCTCGGAGGGAGGAGGGTACAATGAGCAGTTCTTC
-	TRBV29-1	TRBJ2-1	-	CSVEGASYYNEQFF	TGCAGCGTTGAGGGGGCTTCGTATTACAATGAGCAGTTCTTC
-	TRBV5-4	TRBJ1-2	-	CASSFIGRNYGYTF	TGTGCCAGCAGCTTCATAGGCAGGAACTATGGCTACACCTTC
TRBD1	TRBV11-2	TRBJ2-7	once	CASSRDRANEQYF	TGTGCCAGCAGCAGAGACAGGGCCAACGAGCAGTACTTC
-	TRBV5-8	TRBJ2-7	-	CASSDAWGGREQYF	TGTGCCAGCAGCGATGCTTGGGGAGGCCGCGAGCAGTACTTC
-	TRBV5-1	TRBJ2-7	once	CASSSGRDYEQYF	TGCGCCAGCAGCTCCGGACGGGACTACGAGCAGTACTTC
TRBD2	TRBV28	TRBJ2-3	once	CASSSKRLAGGLDTQYF	TGTGCCAGCAGCTCTAAAAGACTAGCGGGAGGATTGGATACGCAGTATTTT
TRBD1	TRBV2	TRBJ2-7	-	CASSESRTGPSYEQYF	TGTGCCAGCAGTGAATCCCGGACAGGACCTTCCTACGAGCAGTACTTC
TRBD2	TRBV2	TRBJ2-2	once	CASSALAVANTGELFF	TGTGCCAGCAGTGCCCTAGCGGTCGCGAACACCGGGGAGCTGTTTTTT
-	TRBV18	TRBJ1-3	-	CASSPKGLASGNTIYF	TGTGCCAGCTCACCAAAAGGACTAGCCTCTGGAAACACCATATATTTT
TRBD1	TRBV5-1	TRBJ2-5	-	CASSTSVGTAETQYF	TGCGCCAGCAGCACGAGTGTAGGGACAGCCGAGACCCAGTACTTC
-	TRBV9	TRBJ2-2	-	CASSVDIGELFF	TGTGCCAGCAGCGTAGACATCGGGGAGCTGTTTTTT
-	TRBV6-5	TRBJ1-3	-	CASSRAGDSGNTIYF	TGTGCCAGCAGTAGGGCCGGGGACTCTGGAAACACCATATATTTT
TRBD1	TRBV19	TRBJ1-5	-	CASMTGYSNQPQHF	TGTGCCAGTATGACAGGGTATAGCAATCAGCCCCAGCATTTT
-	TRBV18	TRBJ2-6	-	CASSPEPPRVAGANVLTF	TGTGCCAGCTCACCAGAGCCTCCCAGGGTCGCTGGGGCCAACGTCCTGACTTTC
-	TRBV19	TRBJ1-2	-	CASRTPSGNYGYTF	TGTGCCAGTAGGACCCCTTCAGGGAACTATGGCTACACCTTC
-	TRBV25-1	TRBJ1-2	-	CASRPSGNYGYTF	TGTGCCAGCAGGCCTTCAGGGAACTATGGCTACACCTTC
-	TRBV7-9	TRBJ2-1	-	CASSLLLWGDEQFF	TGTGCCAGCAGCTTATTGCTCTGGGGGGATGAGCAGTTCTTC
-	TRBV9	TRBJ2-5	once	CASSVQGIGETQYF	TGTGCCAGCAGCGTCCAGGGGATCGGGGAGACCCAGTACTTC
-	TRBV5-1	TRBJ2-1	-	CADLGDRRSYNEQFF	TGCGCCGATCTCGGTGACAGGAGGTCCTACAATGAGCAGTTCTTC
-	TRBV4-2	TRBJ2-7	-	CASSSGRGKVSYEQYF	TGTGCCAGCAGCTCGGGTAGGGGGAAGGTGTCCTACGAGCAGTACTTC
TRBD2	TRBV5-1	TRBJ2-3	-	CASSSGLAGFDTQYF	TGCGCCAGCAGCTCAGGACTAGCGGGGTTCGATACGCAGTATTTT
-	TRBV6-1	TRBJ2-1	-	CASSDLGGSYNEQFF	TGTGCCAGCAGTGATCTGGGAGGATCCTACAATGAGCAGTTCTTC
-	TRBV28	TRBJ2-5	-	CASSFGVATGTQYF	TGTGCCAGCAGTTTTGGAGTAGCAACTGGGACCCAGTACTTC
-	TRBV11-2	TRBJ2-2	-	CASSLISGELFF	TGTGCCAGCAGCTTAATTAGCGGGGAGCTGTTTTTT
TRBD1	TRBV19	TRBJ2-7	-	CASSMTGDRGSYEQYF	TGTGCCAGTAGTATGACGGGGGACAGGGGCTCCTACGAGCAGTACTTC